This note documents a single T cell receptor (beta chain) sequence. The data are from a study of OX40 agonist ivuxolimab in advanced cancers. The CDR3 loop spans 13 amino acids. The V and J ends lost 2 bases and 6 bases respectively, with 10 bases between them. The V gene's germline CDR1 is GTSNPN and CDR2 SVGIG (reference sequence). The protocol was immunoSEQ multiplex PCR, while the TCRdb copy is restricted to in-frame clones and leaves out a portion. This sample yields tens of thousands of clones, of which roughly 87% are seen a single time; 5.5% to 6% belongs to the top ten. The TCR was taken from an adult with an advanced solid tumor such as melanoma, head and neck, liver or kidney cancer. The input for sequencing was CD4+ or CD8+ T cells sorted from blood, taken in a trial of the OX40 agonist ivuxolimab. The chain employs TRBV30 and TRBJ2-2; D gene ambiguous. The CDR3 DNA follows: TGTGCCTGGAGTTATCAGGCGTCCGGGGAGCTGTTTTTT. Protein sequence: CAWSYQASGELFF.